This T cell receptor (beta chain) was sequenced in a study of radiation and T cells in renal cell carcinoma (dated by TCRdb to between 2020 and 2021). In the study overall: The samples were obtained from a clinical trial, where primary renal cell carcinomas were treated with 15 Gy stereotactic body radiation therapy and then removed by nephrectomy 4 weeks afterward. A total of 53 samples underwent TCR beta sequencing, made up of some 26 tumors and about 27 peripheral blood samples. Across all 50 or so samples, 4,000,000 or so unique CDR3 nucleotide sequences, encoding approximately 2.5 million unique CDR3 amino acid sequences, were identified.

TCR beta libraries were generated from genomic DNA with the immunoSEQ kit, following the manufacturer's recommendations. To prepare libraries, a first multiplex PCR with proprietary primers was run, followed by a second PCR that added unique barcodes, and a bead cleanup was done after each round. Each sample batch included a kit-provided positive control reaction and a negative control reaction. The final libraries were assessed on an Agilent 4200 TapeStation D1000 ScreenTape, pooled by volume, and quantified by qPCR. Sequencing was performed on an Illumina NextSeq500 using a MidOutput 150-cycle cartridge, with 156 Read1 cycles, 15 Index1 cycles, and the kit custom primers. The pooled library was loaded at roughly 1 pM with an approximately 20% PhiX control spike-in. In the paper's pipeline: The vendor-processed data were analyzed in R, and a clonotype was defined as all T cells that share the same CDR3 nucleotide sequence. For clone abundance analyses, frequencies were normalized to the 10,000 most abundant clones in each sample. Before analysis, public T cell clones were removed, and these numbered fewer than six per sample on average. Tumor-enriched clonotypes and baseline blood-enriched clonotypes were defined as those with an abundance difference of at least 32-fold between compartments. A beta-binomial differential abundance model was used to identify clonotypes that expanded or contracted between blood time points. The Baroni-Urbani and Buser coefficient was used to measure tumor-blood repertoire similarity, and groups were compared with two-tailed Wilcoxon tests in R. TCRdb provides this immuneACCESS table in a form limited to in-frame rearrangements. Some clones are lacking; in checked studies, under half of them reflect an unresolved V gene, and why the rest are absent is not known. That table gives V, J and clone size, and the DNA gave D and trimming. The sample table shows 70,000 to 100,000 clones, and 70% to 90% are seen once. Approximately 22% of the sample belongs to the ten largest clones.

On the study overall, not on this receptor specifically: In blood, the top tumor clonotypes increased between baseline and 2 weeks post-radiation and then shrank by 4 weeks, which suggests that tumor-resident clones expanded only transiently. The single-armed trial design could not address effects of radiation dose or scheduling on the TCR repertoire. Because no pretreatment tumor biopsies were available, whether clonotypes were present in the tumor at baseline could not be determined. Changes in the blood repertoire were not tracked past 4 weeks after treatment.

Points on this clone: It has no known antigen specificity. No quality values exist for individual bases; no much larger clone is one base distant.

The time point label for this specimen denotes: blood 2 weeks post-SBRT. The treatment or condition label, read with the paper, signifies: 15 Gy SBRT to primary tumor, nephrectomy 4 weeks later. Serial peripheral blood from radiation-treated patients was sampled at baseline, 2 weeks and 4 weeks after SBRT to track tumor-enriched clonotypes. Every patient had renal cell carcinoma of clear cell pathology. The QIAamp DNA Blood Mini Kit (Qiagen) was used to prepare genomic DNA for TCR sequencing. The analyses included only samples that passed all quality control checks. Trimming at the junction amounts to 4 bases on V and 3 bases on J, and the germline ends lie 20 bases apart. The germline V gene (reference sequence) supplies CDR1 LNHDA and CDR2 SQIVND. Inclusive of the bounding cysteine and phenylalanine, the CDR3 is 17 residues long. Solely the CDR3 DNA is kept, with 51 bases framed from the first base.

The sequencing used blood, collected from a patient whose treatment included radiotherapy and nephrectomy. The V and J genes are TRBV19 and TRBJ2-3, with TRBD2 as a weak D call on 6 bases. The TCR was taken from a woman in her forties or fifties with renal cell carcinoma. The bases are TGTGCCAGTAGTAGCCCGGTTGGGCGGGGACGGACAGATACGCAGTATTTT. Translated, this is CASSSPVGRGRTDTQYF.